A selection of T cell receptor beta chains follows, all from one sample in a study of T cell repertoires in cytomegalovirus infection. From the reads, TCRdb called clonotypes with MiXCR, one entry per CDR3 protein. This table holds a few hundred thousand distinct CDR3 sequences, 20% to 25% found once. Their antigens are not known. Sequencing used cultured PBMCs, obtained from culture after CMV antigen stimulation. The receptors derive from a human donor in good health (CMV status not recorded). Some clones in this sample may be carry-over from other donors' samples. Both conserved end residues are part of each CDR3. The D gene is left open where the match is weak. The size of a clone is reported for some rows only, either as once, few or many, or as a class for expanded clones.

V,size,D,CDR3
TRBV24-1,few,TRBD1,CATSDPRRQGTDEQFF
TRBV29-1,few,NA,CSAGTHSYEQYF
TRBV12-3/TRBV12-4,many,NA,CASSLGEGEHYGYTF
TRBV18,NA,NA,CASSPGGSSMNTEAFF
TRBV7-2,many,TRBD2,CASRTSRYNEQFF
TRBV6-5,NA,TRBD2,CASSYATSGSGNEQFF
TRBV7-2,few,NA,CASSLFRAEDGELFF
TRBV19,NA,TRBD1,CASTRTGEGNQPQHF
TRBV9,NA,NA,CASSVDPGMNTEAFF
TRBV29-1,NA,TRBD1,CSVTTGFEAFF
TRBV20-1,NA,NA,CSATAQGWETEAFF
TRBV7-2,many,TRBD2,CASSLGSSGIYNEQFF
TRBV4-3,NA,NA,CASSPAGGLGTEAFF
TRBV6-2/TRBV6-3,NA,NA,CASTEILRGANVLTF
TRBV6-1,NA,TRBD2,CASNLAGVTGEQFF
TRBV7-2,many,NA,CASSQRYEQYF
TRBV2,NA,TRBD2,CASSPGLAGVSRFF
TRBV7-2,NA,NA,CASSFLPPRGVSGANVLTF
TRBV6-2/TRBV6-3,many,TRBD1,CASRYTGGYLNTEAFF
TRBV9,NA,TRBD2,CASSVESGITFGQYF
TRBV19,few,NA,CASSTQGAASGWNEQFF
TRBV10-3,NA,TRBD1,CAIRSDRGGGGYTF
TRBV7-2,many,TRBD2,CASSPSRGTSLSSSYNEQFF
TRBV27,NA,NA,CASSRTLTGIDYGYTF
TRBV6-5,few,NA,CASSEGATSGANVLTF
TRBV19,NA,TRBD1,CASSTPGQGSNQPQHF